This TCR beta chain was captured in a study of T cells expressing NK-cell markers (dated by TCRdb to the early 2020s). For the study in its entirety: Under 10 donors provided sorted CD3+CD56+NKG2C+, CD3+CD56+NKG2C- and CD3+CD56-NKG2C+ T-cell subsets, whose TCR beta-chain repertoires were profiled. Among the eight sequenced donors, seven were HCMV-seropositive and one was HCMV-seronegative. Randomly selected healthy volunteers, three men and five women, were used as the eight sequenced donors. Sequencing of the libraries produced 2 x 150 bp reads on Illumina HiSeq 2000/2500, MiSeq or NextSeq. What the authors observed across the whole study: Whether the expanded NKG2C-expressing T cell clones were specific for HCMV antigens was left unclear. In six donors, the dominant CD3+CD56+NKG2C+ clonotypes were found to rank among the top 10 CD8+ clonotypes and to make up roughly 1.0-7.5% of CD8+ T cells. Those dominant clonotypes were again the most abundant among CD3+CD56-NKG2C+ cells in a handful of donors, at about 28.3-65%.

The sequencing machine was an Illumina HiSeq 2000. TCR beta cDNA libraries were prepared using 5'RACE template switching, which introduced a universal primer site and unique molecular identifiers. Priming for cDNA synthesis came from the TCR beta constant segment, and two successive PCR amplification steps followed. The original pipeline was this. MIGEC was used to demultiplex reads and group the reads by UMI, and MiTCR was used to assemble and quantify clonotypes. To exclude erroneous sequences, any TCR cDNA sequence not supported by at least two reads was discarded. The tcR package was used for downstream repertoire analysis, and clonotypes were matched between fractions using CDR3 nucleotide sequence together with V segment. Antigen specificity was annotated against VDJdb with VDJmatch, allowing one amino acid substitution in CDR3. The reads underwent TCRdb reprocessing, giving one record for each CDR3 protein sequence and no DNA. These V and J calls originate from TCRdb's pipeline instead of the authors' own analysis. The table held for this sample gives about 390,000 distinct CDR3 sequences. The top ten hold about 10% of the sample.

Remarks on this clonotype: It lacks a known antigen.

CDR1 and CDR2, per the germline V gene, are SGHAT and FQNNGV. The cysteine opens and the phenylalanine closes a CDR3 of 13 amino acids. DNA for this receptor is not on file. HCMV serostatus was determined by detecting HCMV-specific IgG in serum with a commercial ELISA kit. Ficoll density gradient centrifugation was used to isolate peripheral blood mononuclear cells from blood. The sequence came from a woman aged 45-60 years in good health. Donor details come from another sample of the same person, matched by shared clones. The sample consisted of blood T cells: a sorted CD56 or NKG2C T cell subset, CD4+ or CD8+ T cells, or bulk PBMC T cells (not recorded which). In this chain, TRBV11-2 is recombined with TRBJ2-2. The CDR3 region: CASSLGLSGELFF.